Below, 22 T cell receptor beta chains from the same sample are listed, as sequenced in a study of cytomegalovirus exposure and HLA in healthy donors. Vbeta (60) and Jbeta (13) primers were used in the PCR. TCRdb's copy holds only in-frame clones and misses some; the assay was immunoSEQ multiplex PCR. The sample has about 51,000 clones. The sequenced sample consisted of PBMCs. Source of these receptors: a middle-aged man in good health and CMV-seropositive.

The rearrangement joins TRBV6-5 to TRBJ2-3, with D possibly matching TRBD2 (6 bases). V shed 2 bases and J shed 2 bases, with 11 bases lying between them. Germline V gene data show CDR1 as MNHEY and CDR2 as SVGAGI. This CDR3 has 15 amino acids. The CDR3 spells CASSYTSSYTDTQYF. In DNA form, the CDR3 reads TGTGCCAGCAGTTACACTAGCAGTTACACAGATACGCAGTATTTT.

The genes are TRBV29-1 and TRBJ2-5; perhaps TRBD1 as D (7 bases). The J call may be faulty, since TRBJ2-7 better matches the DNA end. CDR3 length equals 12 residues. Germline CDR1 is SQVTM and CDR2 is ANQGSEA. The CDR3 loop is CSMAGQRNEQYF. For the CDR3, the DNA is TGCAGCATGGCGGGACAGCGGAACGAGCAGTACTTC.

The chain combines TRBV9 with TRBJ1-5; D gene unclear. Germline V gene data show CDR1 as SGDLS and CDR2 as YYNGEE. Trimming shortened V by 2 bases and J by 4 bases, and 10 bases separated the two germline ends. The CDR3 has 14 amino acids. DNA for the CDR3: TGTGCCAGCAGCGTTTTCGACACGAATCAGCCCCAGCATTTT. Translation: CASSVFDTNQPQHF.

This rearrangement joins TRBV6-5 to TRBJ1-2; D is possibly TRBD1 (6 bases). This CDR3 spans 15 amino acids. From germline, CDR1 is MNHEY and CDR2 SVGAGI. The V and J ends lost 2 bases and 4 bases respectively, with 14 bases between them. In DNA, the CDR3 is TGTGCCAGCAGTTACCTCCGGGGGGCTGGCTATGGCTACACCTTC. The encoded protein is CASSYLRGAGYGYTF.

The CDR3 sequence: CASSPRQGRYGYTF. As DNA, the CDR3 is TGTGCCAGCAGTCCCCGACAGGGGCGCTATGGCTACACCTTC. The chain carries TRBV28 and TRBJ1-2, with 8 bases fitting TRBD1. J was trimmed by 4 bases and V by 5 bases; bases with no gene match: 6. CDR1 is MDHEN and CDR2 is SYDVKM in the germline V gene. This CDR3 contains 14 residues.

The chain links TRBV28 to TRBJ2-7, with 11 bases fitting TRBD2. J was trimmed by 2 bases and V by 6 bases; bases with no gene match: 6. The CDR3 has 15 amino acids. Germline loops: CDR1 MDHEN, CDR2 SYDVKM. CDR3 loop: CASSLGTSGTYEQYF. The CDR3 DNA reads TGTGCCAGCAGCCTCGGGACTAGCGGAACCTACGAGCAGTACTTC.

The CDR3 DNA reads as TGTGCCTGGAGCCCCGGGGGGCCAACAGATACGCAGTATTTT. Amino acid sequence: CAWSPGGPTDTQYF. The chain links TRBV30 to TRBJ2-3; the D gene is possibly TRBD2 (7 bases). Germline-derived CDR1 and CDR2 are GTSNPN and SVGIG (reference sequence). Trimming stripped 3 bases from V and 3 bases from J, with 13 bases between. CDR3 length equals 14 residues.

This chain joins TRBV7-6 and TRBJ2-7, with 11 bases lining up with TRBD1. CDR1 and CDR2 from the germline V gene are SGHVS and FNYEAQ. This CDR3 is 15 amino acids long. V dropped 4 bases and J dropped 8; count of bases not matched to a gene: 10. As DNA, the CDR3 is TGTGCCAGCAGCTCTAAGGGGACAGGGGGAGAGAAGCAGTACTTC. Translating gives CASSSKGTGGEKQYF.

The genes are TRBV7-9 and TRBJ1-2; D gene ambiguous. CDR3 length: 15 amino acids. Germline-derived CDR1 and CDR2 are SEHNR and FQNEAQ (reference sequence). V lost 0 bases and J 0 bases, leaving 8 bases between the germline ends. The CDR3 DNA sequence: TGTGCCAGCAGCTTAGCGCTAGGATCTAACTATGGCTACACCTTC. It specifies CASSLALGSNYGYTF.

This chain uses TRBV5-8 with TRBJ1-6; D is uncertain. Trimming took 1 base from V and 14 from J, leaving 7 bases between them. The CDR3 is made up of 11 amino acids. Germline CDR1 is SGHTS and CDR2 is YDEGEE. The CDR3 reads CASSLPFSLHF. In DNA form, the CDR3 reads TGTGCCAGCAGCTTGCCGTTCTCCCTCCACTTT. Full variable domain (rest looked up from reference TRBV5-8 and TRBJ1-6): EAGVTQSPTHLIKTRGQQATLRCSPISGHTSVYWYQQALGLGLQFLLWYDEGEERNRGNFPPRFSGRQFPNYSSELNVNALELEDSALYLCASSLPFSLHFGNGTRLTVT.

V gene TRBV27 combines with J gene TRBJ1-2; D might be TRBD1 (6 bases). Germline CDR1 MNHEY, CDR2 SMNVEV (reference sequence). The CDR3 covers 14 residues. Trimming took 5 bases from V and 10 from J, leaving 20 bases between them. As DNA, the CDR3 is TGTGCCAGCAGTCTGAACAGGGCCGGGACGTTCTACACCTTC. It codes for CASSLNRAGTFYTF.

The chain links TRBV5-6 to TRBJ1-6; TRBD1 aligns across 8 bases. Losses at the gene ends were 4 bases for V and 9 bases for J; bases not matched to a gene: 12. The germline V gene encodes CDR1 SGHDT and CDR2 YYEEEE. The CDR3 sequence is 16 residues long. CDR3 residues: CASSPRETGEFSPLHF. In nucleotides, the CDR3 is TGTGCCAGCAGCCCCAGAGAGACAGGGGAATTTTCACCCCTCCACTTT.

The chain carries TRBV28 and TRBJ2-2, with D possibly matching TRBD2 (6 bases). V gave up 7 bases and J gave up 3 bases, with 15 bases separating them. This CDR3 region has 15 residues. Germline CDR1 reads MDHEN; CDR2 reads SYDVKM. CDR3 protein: CASKTEEGHTGELFF. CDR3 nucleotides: TGTGCCAGCAAGACTGAGGAGGGTCACACCGGGGAGCTGTTTTTT.

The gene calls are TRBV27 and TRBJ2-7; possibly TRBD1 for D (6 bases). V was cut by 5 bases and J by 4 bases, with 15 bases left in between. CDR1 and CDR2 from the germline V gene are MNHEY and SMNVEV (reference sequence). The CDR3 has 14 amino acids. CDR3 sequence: CASSPTQGPYEQYF. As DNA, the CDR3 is TGTGCCAGCAGTCCCACTCAGGGGCCTTACGAGCAGTACTTC.

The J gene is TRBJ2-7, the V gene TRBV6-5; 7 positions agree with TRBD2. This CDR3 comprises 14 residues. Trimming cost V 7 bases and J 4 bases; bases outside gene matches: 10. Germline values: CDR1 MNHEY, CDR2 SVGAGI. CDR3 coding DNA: TGTGCCAGCACCCTGGGACTGGGAGGGTACGAGCAGTACTTC. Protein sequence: CASTLGLGGYEQYF.

The CDR3 loop is CASSLGEAGTGPYEQYF. The CDR3 nucleotides read TGTGCCAGCAGCTTAGGGGAGGCTGGGACAGGGCCTTACGAGCAGTACTTC. The chain links TRBV7-9 to TRBJ2-7; 9 bases map to TRBD1. V was clipped by 1 base and J by 4 bases; unmatched bases: 11. Germline CDR1 reads SEHNR; CDR2 reads FQNEAQ (reference sequence). CDR3 size: 17 residues.

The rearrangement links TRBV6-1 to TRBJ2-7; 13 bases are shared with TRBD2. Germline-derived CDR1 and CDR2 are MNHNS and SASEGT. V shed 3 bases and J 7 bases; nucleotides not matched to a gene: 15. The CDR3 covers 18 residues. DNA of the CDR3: TGTGCCAGCAGTGATCAACTAGCGGGAGGGCCAGGGAGTTTGGAGCAGTACTTC. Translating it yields CASSDQLAGGPGSLEQYF.

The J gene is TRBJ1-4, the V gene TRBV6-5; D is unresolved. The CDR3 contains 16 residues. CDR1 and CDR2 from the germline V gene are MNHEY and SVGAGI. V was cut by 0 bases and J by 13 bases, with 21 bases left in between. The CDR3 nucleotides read TGTGCCAGCAGTTACTCTTTTGCCACGGCCCGGGAGGGACTGTTTTTT. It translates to CASSYSFATAREGLFF.

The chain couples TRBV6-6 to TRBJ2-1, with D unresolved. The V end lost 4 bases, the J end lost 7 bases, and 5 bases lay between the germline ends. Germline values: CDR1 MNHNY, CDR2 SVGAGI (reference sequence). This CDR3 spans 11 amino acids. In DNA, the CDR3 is TGTGCCAGCAGTTCAATGAATGAGCAGTTCTTC. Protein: CASSSMNEQFF.

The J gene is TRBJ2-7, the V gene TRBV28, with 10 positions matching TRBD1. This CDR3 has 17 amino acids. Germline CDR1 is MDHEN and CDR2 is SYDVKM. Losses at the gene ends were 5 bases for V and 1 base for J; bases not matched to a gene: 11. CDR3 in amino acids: CASSLPGQGIRSYEQYF. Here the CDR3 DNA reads TGTGCCAGCAGTCTACCGGGACAGGGGATTCGGTCCTACGAGCAGTACTTC. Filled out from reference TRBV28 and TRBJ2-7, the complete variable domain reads DVKVTQSSRYLVKRTGEKVFLECVQDMDHENMFWYRQDPGLGLRLIYFSYDVKMKEKGDIPEGYSVSREKKERFSLILESASTNQTSMYLCASSLPGQGIRSYEQYFGPGTRLTVT.

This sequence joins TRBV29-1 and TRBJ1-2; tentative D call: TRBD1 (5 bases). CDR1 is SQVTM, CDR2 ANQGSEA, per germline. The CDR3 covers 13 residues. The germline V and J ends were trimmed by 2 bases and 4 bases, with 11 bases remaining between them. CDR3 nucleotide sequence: TGCAGCGTTGAAACGCTGGGGGGCTATGGCTACACCTTC. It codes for CSVETLGGYGYTF.

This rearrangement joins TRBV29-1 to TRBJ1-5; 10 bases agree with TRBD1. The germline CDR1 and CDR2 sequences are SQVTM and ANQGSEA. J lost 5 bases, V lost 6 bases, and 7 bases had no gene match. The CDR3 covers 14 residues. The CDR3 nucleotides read TGCAGCGTCGGCTCCGGGACAGGGGATCAGCCCCAGCATTTT. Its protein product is CSVGSGTGDQPQHF.